This T cell receptor (beta chain) was identified during a study of control samples from healthy donors and cancer patients. Generated by immunoSEQ multiplex PCR, the TCRdb table keeps only in-frame clones and is missing some. The sample yields 150,000 to 200,000 clones, 96% seen once. Trimming stripped 5 bases from V and 0 bases from J, with 10 bases between. CDR3 length: 13 amino acids. In germline, CDR1 is SQVTM, CDR2 ANQGSEA. The sample was blood. This TCR was sampled from a young woman in good health. V is TRBV29-1 and J is TRBJ1-1; the D is unclear. Written as DNA, the CDR3 is TGCAGCGTTAAGATAGTGATGAACACTGAAGCTTTCTTT. It is translated as CSVKIVMNTEAFF.